These 29 T cell receptor beta chains came from one sample sequenced in a study of blood T cells in healthy people across ages. Combining a sample-barcoded 5' primer with a J-beta primer mix, a second PCR ran for 7 to 11 cycles. TCRdb reprocessed the 5' RACE reads via MiXCR and lists one record per CDR3 protein. Among 850,000 to 1,100,000 distinct CDR3 sequences listed, about two fifths were seen once. The sequencing sample was made of blood. The receptor source for this set is a man aged 18 to 29 in good health.

With respect to this clonotype: Compared with germline, one end of the junction differs, possibly owing to a read error. The genes are TRBV20-1 and TRBJ1-2; D may be TRBD1 (6 bases). The CDR3 has 16 amino acids. Germline V gene sequence: CDR1 DFQATT, CDR2 SNEGSKA (reference sequence). This CDR3 reads CRASKQGTIDGYGYTF. The CDR3 nucleotides read TGCAGGGCTAGTAAGCAGGGGACTATTGATGGCTATGGCTACACCTTC.

This rearrangement joins TRBV5-1 to TRBJ2-7; TRBD2 aligns across 9 bases. This CDR3 contains 15 residues. The germline V gene encodes CDR1 SGHRS and CDR2 YFSETQ. The J segment lost 1 base and the V segment lost 1 base, leaving 3 bases of the junction unmatched. The CDR3 nucleotides read TGCGCCAGCAGCTTGCGTAGCGGGGGATCCTACGAGCAGTACTTC. Translating gives CASSLRSGGSYEQYF.

This clonotype was detected a few times. This chain links TRBV15 with TRBJ2-3, with D possibly being TRBD2 (6 bases). The CDR3 length is 16 residues. The germline V and J ends were trimmed by 0 bases and 4 bases, with 14 bases remaining between them. CDR1 and CDR2 (germline): LNHNV, YYDKDF (reference sequence). CDR3 protein: CATSRDLLAPPDTQYF. The CDR3 nucleotides read TGTGCCACCAGCAGAGATCTTCTAGCGCCCCCAGATACGCAGTATTTT.

This chain connects TRBV4-1 to TRBJ1-2; D remains ambiguous. Germline V gene sequence: CDR1 MGHRA, CDR2 YSYEKL. CDR3 length: 14 amino acids. Trimming cost V 0 bases and J 4 bases, with 9 bases left between them. The CDR3 reads CASSQEQKPYGYTF. The CDR3 DNA reads TGCGCCAGCAGCCAAGAACAGAAACCCTATGGCTACACCTTC.

CDR3 residues: CASSVDGRRGTEAFF. CDR3 in DNA: TGTGCCAGCAGCGTAGATGGTAGAAGGGGCACTGAAGCTTTCTTT. This sequence joins TRBV9 and TRBJ1-1, with a weak D call TRBD1 (5 bases). This CDR3 is 15 amino acids long. Looked up from germline, CDR1 is SGDLS and CDR2 is YYNGEE. Trimming took 0 bases from V and 4 from J, leaving 13 bases between them.

This clonotype came up a few times. The chain combines TRBV6-2 or TRBV6-3 with TRBJ2-6; D remains ambiguous. The CDR3 sequence is 14 residues long. V was trimmed by 6 bases and J by 3 bases, leaving 9 bases between them. Germline V lookup: CDR1 MNHEY, CDR2 SVGEGT. This chain's CDR3 is CASSLTHGANVLTF. In nucleotides, the CDR3 is TGTGCCAGCAGCCTGACCCATGGGGCCAACGTCCTGACTTTC.

The chain carries TRBV30 and TRBJ1-2; D ambiguous. In germline, CDR1 is GTSNPN, CDR2 SVGIG (reference sequence). The CDR3 runs 12 residues. The ends were cut back, 7 bases at V and 1 base at J, with 10 bases in the middle. The CDR3 is CASLPFNYGYTF. For the CDR3, the DNA is TGTGCCTCCCTCCCCTTTAACTATGGCTACACCTTC.

A few counts support this clonotype. V gene TRBV12-3 or TRBV12-4 combines with J gene TRBJ2-1; TRBD2 aligns across 7 bases. The CDR3 is 12 amino acids. Trimming at V came to 4 bases and at J to 10 bases, leaving 4 bases not matched to a gene. CDR3 region: CASSWGEGEQFF. For the CDR3, the DNA is TGTGCCAGCAGTTGGGGGGAGGGGGAGCAGTTCTTC.

V usage is TRBV7-3 and J usage is TRBJ2-2, with TRBD2 identical over 7 bases. The CDR3 totals 16 residues. From germline, CDR1 is SGHTA and CDR2 FQGTGA. The V gene end was trimmed by 5 bases and the J gene end by 2 bases; junction bases not matched to a gene: 8. CDR3 DNA sequence: TGTGCCAGCAGCCCATCCCTAGCGGACAACACCGGGGAGCTGTTTTTT. Protein sequence: CASSPSLADNTGELFF.

Ten or more counts support this clonotype. This sequence joins TRBV5-1 and TRBJ2-3; D call uncertain. V gave up 3 bases and J gave up 4 bases, with 6 bases separating them. Germline V gene lookup returns CDR1 SGHRS and CDR2 YFSETQ. This CDR3 has 12 residues. CDR3 bases: TGCGCCAGCAGCTGGTCCGCAGATACGCAGTATTTT. As protein: CASSWSADTQYF.

Ten or more counts support this clonotype. This chain links TRBV5-1 with TRBJ2-3, with 10 bases identical to TRBD1. V was pared by 2 bases and J by 3 bases, with 3 bases of the junction left unmatched. The CDR3 is 15 amino acids. In germline, CDR1 is SGHRS, CDR2 YFSETQ. CDR3 coding DNA: TGCGCCAGCAGCTTTAGACAGGGGGCTACAGATACGCAGTATTTT. Protein product: CASSFRQGATDTQYF.

The rearrangement uses TRBV6-5 and TRBJ2-1, with 7 bases matching TRBD1. The CDR3 extends over 18 amino acids. Per the germline V gene, CDR1 is MNHEY and CDR2 is SVGAGI. The ends lost 2 bases at V and 4 bases at J; junction bases unmatched: 14. The CDR3 coding sequence is TGTGCCAGCAGTTACCCGAGTACCGGGACAGCCGTGTACAATGAGCAGTTCTTC. This codes for CASSYPSTGTAVYNEQFF.

This clonotype was picked up a small number of times. The chain links TRBV29-1 to TRBJ2-7; 9 bases match TRBD2. The CDR3 extends over 14 amino acids. In germline, CDR1 is SQVTM, CDR2 ANQGSEA. V lost 6 bases to trimming and J lost 1 base; unmatched junction nucleotides: 7. The CDR3 DNA follows: TGCAGCGTAGGGCGGGGGGGCGGATCCTACGAGCAGTACTTC. Its translation: CSVGRGGGSYEQYF.

V usage is TRBV10-3 and J usage is TRBJ2-5, with D unresolved. CDR1 is ENHRY and CDR2 is SYGVKD in the germline V gene. Trimming took 10 bases from V and 1 from J, leaving 13 bases between them. This CDR3 is 13 amino acids long. The DNA of the CDR3 is TGTGCCAGCGCCCCGGAACTCCAAGAGACCCAGTACTTC. Its protein product is CASAPELQETQYF.

The rearrangement links TRBV6-5 to TRBJ1-1; 11 nucleotides match TRBD1. J was trimmed by 7 bases and V by 4 bases; bases with no gene match: 5. The CDR3 has 14 amino acids. Germline CDR1 and CDR2: MNHEY and SVGAGI. The CDR3, as DNA: TGTGCCAGCAGTTTCGGACAGGGGGCAGATGAAGCTTTCTTT. Translating it yields CASSFGQGADEAFF.

As to this clonotype: The junction does not match germline at one end; this may be a read error. This sequence joins TRBV4-3 and TRBJ1-2; 7 bases are shared with TRBD1. CDR1 is LGHNA and CDR2 is YSLEER in the germline V gene. The CDR3 sequence is 16 residues long. CDR3: CASSQEYRGRSYDYTF. In nucleotides, the CDR3 is TGCGCCAGCAGCCAAGAATATAGGGGGCGCTCCTATGACTACACCTTC.

There are a few counts of this clonotype. The V call is TRBV6-6, the J call TRBJ1-4; TRBD1 agrees at 8 bases. V shed 5 bases, J shed 16 bases, and the junction held 9 bases outside the gene matches. This CDR3 spans 12 amino acids. Germline V gene lookup returns CDR1 MNHNY and CDR2 SVGAGI (reference sequence). CDR3 sequence: CASSPDRGFWFF. DNA of the CDR3: TGTGCCAGCAGTCCCGACAGGGGATTTTGGTTTTTT.

This clonotype was detected only once. One end of the junction varies from germline; a read error may be responsible. This rearrangement joins TRBV10-3 to TRBJ2-4, with D perhaps given as TRBD1 or TRBD2 (6 bases each). Germline CDR1 reads ENHRY; CDR2 reads SYGVKD. The CDR3 totals 17 residues. CDR3 DNA sequence: TGTACCATCAGTGAGCCGGCACAGGGACTAGCCAAAAACATTCAGTACTTC. It codes for CTISEPAQGLAKNIQYF.

A note on this clonotype: One end of the junction fails to match germline, which may point to a read error. J is TRBJ1-2 and V is TRBV20-1; possibly TRBD1 for D (5 bases). The CDR3 is made up of 16 amino acids. CDR1 is DFQATT and CDR2 is SNEGSKA in the germline V gene (reference sequence). CDR3 in DNA: TGCAGTGCTAGAGAAAAGGGACGGGGTCTGTCGTATGGCTGCACCTTC. Its translation: CSAREKGRGLSYGCTF.

This rearrangement joins TRBV13 to TRBJ1-4, with TRBD1 identical over 9 bases. This CDR3 spans 15 amino acids. Looked up from germline, CDR1 is PRHDT and CDR2 is FYEKMQ (reference sequence). V shed 5 bases, J shed 7 bases, and the junction held 8 bases outside the gene matches. The CDR3: CASSPGGQGSEKLFF. In DNA form, the CDR3 reads TGTGCCAGCAGCCCTGGCGGACAGGGGAGTGAAAAACTGTTTTTT.

V is TRBV15 and J is TRBJ1-5; unclear D gene. CDR1 and CDR2 from the germline V gene are LNHNV and YYDKDF (reference sequence). The CDR3 sequence is 15 residues long. V was cut by 2 bases and J by 0 bases, with 8 bases left in between. The CDR3 reads CATSRTADSNQPQHF. CDR3 DNA sequence: TGTGCCACCAGCAGAACAGCTGATAGCAATCAGCCCCAGCATTTT.

This rearrangement joins TRBV6-2 or TRBV6-3 to TRBJ1-2, with 7 bases aligning to TRBD1. Germline lookup yields CDR1 MNHEY and CDR2 SVGEGT. The CDR3 totals 16 residues. The J segment lost 5 bases and the V segment lost 4 bases, leaving 13 bases of the junction unmatched. This CDR3 is CASSFGTAGFGYGYTF. The CDR3 bases are TGTGCCAGCAGTTTTGGGACAGCAGGGTTCGGGTATGGCTACACCTTC.

The chain carries TRBV28 and TRBJ1-5; no definite D call. The CDR3 is made up of 16 amino acids. The V and J ends lost 2 bases and 6 bases respectively, with 17 bases between them. CDR1 is MDHEN, CDR2 SYDVKM, per germline. The chain's CDR3 is CASSLQTTRTSQPQHF. Here the CDR3 DNA reads TGTGCCAGCAGTTTACAGACAACAAGGACCAGTCAGCCCCAGCATTTT.

As regards this clonotype: One junction end does not reproduce the germline sequence, and a read error may be involved. V gene TRBV6-5 combines with J gene TRBJ2-3; no definite D call. CDR1 is MNHEY, CDR2 SVGAGI, per germline. This CDR3 is 13 amino acids long. Here the CDR3 DNA reads TGTGCCAGCAGTGACTCGCTGGGAGATACGCAGTATTTT. Translation: CASSDSLGDTQYF.

This clonotype occurred a few times. V gene TRBV12-3 or TRBV12-4 combines with J gene TRBJ1-6, with 7 nucleotides matching TRBD1. The CDR3 extends over 17 amino acids. J gave up 0 bases and V 3 bases, and 5 bases lay outside the gene matches. CDR3 in DNA: TGTGCCAGCAGTTTGCGGACAGGTGGCTCCTATAATTCACCCCTCCACTTT. It encodes CASSLRTGGSYNSPLHF.

Only a few counts were recorded for this clonotype. The gene calls are TRBV6-6 and TRBJ1-2; D ambiguous. Looked up from germline, CDR1 is MNHNY and CDR2 is SVGAGI (reference sequence). This CDR3 is 14 amino acids long. Between the trimmed V and J ends, which lost 0 bases and 6 bases, there was a span of 11 bases. Here the CDR3 reads CASSYSEFSDGYTF. The CDR3 bases are TGTGCCAGCAGTTACTCTGAATTTTCGGATGGCTACACCTTC.

The chain links TRBV20-1 to TRBJ2-3; TRBD2 is a possible D gene (6 bases). CDR1 is DFQATT and CDR2 is SNEGSKA in the germline V gene (reference sequence). The CDR3 has 17 amino acids. V was shortened by 5 bases and J by 2 bases, with 23 bases between the two germline ends. CDR3 DNA: TGCAGTGCTCGCCCCGTGGCAAAAAGGAGGGCCACAGATACGCAGTATTTT. Protein sequence: CSARPVAKRRATDTQYF.

This clonotype was found a few times. The rearrangement links TRBV12-3 or TRBV12-4 to TRBJ1-1, with 7 bases fitting TRBD1. This CDR3 is 14 amino acids long. The V gene end was trimmed by 3 bases and the J gene end by 11 bases; junction bases not matched to a gene: 12. This CDR3 reads CASSFARGEAGAFF. CDR3 nucleotide sequence: TGTGCCAGCAGTTTTGCCAGGGGGGAGGCTGGGGCTTTCTTT.

The V gene is TRBV9, the J gene TRBJ2-3; 7 bases line up with TRBD1. V was clipped by 0 bases and J by 4 bases; unmatched bases: 5. The CDR3 is 15 residues long. Per germline, CDR1 SGDLS and CDR2 YYNGEE. The CDR3 spells CASSVEGAFADTQYF. The DNA of the CDR3 is TGTGCCAGCAGCGTAGAGGGGGCTTTCGCAGATACGCAGTATTTT.